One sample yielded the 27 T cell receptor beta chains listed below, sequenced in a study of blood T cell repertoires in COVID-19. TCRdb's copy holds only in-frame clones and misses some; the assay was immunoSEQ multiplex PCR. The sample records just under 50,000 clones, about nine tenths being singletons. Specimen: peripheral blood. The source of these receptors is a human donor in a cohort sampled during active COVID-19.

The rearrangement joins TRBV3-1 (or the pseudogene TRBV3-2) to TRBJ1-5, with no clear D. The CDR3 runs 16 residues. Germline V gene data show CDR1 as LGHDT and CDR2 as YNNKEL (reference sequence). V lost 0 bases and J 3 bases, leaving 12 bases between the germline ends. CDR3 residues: CASSQDGSRVNQPQHF. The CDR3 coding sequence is TGTGCCAGCAGCCAAGATGGGTCGAGGGTCAATCAGCCCCAGCATTTT.

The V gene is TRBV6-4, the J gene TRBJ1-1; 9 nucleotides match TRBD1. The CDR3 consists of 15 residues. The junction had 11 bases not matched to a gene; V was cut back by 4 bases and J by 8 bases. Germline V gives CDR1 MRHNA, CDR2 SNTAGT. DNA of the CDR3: TGTGCCAGCAGTGCCCATCCGGGACAGGGAACCGAAGCTTTCTTT. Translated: CASSAHPGQGTEAFF.

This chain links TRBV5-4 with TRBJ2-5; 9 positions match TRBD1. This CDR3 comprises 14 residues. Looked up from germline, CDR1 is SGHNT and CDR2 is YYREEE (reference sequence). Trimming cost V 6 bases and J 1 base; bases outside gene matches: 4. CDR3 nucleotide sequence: TGTGCCAGCAAATTGGACAGGGGCCAAGAGACCCAGTACTTC. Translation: CASKLDRGQETQYF.

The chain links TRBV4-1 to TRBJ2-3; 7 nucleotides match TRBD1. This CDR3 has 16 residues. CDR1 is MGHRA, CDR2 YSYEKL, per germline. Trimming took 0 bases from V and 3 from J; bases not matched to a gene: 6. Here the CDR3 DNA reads TGCGCCAGCAGCCAAGATTTAGCAGGGGGAACAGATACGCAGTATTTT. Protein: CASSQDLAGGTDTQYF.

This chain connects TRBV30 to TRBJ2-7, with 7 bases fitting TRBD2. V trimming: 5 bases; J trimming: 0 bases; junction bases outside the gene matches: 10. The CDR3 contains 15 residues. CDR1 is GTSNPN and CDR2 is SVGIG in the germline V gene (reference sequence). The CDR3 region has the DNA TGTGCCTGGCGGGGAGGTAGCGGGCCCTCCTACGAGCAGTACTTC. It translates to CAWRGGSGPSYEQYF.

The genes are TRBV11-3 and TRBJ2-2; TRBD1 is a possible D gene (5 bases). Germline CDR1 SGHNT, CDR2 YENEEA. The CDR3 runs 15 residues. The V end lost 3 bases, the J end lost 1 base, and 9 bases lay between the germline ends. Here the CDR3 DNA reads TGTGCCAGCAGCTTCGGCAGGGTGAACACCGGGGAGCTGTTTTTT. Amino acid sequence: CASSFGRVNTGELFF.

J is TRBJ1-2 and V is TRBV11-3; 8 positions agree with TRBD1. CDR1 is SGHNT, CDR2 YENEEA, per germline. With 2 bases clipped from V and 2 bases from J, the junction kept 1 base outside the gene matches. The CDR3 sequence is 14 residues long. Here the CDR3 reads CASSLRQGNYGYTF. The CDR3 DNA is TGTGCCAGCAGCTTAAGACAGGGGAACTATGGCTACACCTTC.

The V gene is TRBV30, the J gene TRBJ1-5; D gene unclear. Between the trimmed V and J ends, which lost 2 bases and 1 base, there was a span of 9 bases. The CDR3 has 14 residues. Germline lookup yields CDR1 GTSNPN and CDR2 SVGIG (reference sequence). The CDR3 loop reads CAWSSTWSNQPQHF. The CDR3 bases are TGTGCCTGGAGTTCGACTTGGAGCAATCAGCCCCAGCATTTT.

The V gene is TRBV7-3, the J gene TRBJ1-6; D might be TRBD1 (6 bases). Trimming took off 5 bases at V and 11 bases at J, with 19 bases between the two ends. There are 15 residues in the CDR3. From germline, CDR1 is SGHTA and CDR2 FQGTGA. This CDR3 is CASSASGTKFAPLHF. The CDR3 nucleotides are TGTGCCAGCAGCGCCTCCGGGACAAAATTCGCACCCCTCCACTTT.

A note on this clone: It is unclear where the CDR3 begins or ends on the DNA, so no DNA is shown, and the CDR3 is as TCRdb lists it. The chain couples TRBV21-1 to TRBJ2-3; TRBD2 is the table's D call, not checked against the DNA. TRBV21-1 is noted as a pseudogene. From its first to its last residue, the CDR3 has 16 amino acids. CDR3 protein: CASSKRVAGGSDTQYF.

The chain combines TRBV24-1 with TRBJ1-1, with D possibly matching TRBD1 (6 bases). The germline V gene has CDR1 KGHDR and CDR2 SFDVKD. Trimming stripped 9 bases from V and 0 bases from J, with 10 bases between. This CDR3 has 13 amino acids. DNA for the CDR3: TGTGCCACCGCGGACAGTTTGAACACTGAAGCTTTCTTT. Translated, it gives CATADSLNTEAFF.

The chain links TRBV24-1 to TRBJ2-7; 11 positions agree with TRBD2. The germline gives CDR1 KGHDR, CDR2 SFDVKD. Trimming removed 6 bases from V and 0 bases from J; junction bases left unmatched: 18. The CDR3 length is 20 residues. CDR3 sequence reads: CATSRIGTSGTLKRSYEQYV. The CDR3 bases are TGTGCCACCAGTCGAATAGGGACTAGCGGTACTTTAAAACGCTCCTACGAGCAGTACGTC.

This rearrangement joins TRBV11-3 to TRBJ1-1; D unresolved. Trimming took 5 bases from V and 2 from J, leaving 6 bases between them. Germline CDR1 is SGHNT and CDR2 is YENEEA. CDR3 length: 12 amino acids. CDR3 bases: TGTGCCAGCAGCCGTAGTAACACTGAAGCTTTCTTT. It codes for CASSRSNTEAFF.

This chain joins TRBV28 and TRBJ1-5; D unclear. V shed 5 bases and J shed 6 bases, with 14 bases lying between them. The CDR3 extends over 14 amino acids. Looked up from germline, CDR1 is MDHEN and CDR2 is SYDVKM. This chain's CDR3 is CASSTSTGFQPQHF. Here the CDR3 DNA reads TGTGCCAGCAGTACCTCTACGGGGTTTCAGCCCCAGCATTTT.

The CDR3 DNA is TGTGCCATCATGGGGGGGTTCGAGCAGTACTTC. Translating it yields CAIMGGFEQYF. V and J are TRBV10-3 and TRBJ2-7; 7 bases map to TRBD2. This CDR3 comprises 11 residues. The V segment lost 7 bases and the J segment 6 bases; nucleotides outside the gene matches: 3. The V gene's germline CDR1 is ENHRY and CDR2 SYGVKD.

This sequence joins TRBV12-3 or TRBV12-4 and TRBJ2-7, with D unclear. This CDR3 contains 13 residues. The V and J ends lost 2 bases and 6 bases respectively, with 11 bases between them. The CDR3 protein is CASSLLVGREQYF. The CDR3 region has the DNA TGTGCCAGCAGTTTATTAGTTGGTCGCGAGCAGTACTTC.

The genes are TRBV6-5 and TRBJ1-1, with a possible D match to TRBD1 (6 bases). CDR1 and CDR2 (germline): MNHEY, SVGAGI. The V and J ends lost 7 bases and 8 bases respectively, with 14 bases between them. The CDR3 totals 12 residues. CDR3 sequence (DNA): TGTGCCAGCATCTCGAGGGGGTACGAAGCTTTCTTT. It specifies CASISRGYEAFF.

The CDR3 here is CATSSPGLPNEQFF. CDR3 coding DNA: TGTGCCACCAGTTCCCCTGGGCTACCCAATGAGCAGTTCTTC. The chain combines TRBV24-1 with TRBJ2-1; no clear D gene. The germline CDR1 and CDR2 sequences are KGHDR and SFDVKD. Between the trimmed V and J ends, which lost 6 bases and 6 bases, there was a span of 14 bases. This CDR3 has 14 residues.

The CDR3: CASSRLAGGGVGELFF. DNA of the CDR3: TGTGCCAGCAGCCGGTTGGCGGGAGGTGGGGTCGGGGAGCTGTTTTTT. V usage is TRBV2 and J usage is TRBJ2-2; 8 positions agree with TRBD2. Trimming took 6 bases from V and 7 from J; bases not matched to a gene: 13. The CDR3 totals 16 residues. Germline CDR1 is SNHLY and CDR2 is FYNNEI.

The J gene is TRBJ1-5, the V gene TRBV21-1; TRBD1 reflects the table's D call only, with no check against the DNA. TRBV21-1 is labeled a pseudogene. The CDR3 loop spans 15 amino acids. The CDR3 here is CASSTPDRNNQPQHF. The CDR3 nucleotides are TGTGCCAGCAGCACCCCGGACAGAAACAATCAGCCCCAGCATTTT.

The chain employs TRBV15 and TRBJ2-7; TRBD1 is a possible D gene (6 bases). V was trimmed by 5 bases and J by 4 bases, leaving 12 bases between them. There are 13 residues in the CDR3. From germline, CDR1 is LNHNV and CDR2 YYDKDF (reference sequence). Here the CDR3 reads CATSGTGLYEQYF. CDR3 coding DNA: TGTGCCACCAGCGGTACAGGGTTGTACGAGCAGTACTTC.

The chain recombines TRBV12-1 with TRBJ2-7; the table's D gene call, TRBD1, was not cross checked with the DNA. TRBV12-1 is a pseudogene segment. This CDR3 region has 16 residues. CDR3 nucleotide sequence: TGTGCCAGCCCGCTAACCCGGGACAGCCCCTCCTACGAGCAGTACTTC. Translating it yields CASPLTRDSPSYEQYF.

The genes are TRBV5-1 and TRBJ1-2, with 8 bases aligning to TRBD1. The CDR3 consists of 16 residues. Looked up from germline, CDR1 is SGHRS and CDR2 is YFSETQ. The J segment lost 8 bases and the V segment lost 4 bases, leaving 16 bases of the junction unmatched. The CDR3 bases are TGCGCCAGCAGCGAAGGACAGGGACTGCCTGGGGGCGGCTACACCTTC. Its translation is CASSEGQGLPGGGYTF.

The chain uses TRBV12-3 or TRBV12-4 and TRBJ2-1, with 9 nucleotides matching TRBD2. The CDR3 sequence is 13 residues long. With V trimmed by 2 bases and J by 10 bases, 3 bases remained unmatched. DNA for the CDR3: TGTGCCAGCAGTTTACAGCGGGGGGTGGAGCAGTTCTTC. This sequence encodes CASSLQRGVEQFF.

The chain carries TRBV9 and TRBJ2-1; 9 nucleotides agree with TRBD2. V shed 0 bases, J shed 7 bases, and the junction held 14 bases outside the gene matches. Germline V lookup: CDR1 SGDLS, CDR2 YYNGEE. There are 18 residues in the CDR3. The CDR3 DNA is TGTGCCAGCAGCGTAGGTGGGGTTGGCGGGAGGGCCAGTAATGAGCAGTTCTTC. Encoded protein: CASSVGGVGGRASNEQFF.

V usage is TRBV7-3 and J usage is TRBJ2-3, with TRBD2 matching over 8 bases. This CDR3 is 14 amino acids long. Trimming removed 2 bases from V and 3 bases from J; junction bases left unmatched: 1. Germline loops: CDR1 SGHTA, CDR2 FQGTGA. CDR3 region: CASSLGGRTDTQYF. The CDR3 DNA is TGTGCCAGCAGCTTAGGCGGGAGGACAGATACGCAGTATTTT.

In DNA form, the CDR3 reads TGTGCCAGCAGTTTATTGGGCCAGACCTACGAGCAGTACTTC. It codes for CASSLLGQTYEQYF. V usage is TRBV27 and J usage is TRBJ2-7; the D is unclear. V was trimmed by 1 base and J by 2 bases, leaving 9 bases between them. CDR1 and CDR2 from the germline V gene are MNHEY and SMNVEV (reference sequence). The CDR3 spans 14 residues.